Below, 28 T cell receptor beta chains from the same sample are listed, as sequenced in a study of regulatory T cells in long-lasting Graves disease. Investigators prepared the TCR beta libraries by applying iRepertoire HTBI primers and Arm-PCR of CDR3 regions. MiXCR, run by TCRdb on the multiplex PCR reads, gives a single entry per CDR3 protein. This sample yields about 560,000 distinct CDR3 sequences, of which more than 15% are seen a single time; about 11% belongs to the top ten. Sample time point: newly diagnosed GD, antithyroid drugs for less than 3 months. Preparation of the TCR library used RNA extracted from PBMCs. In addition, the sample was reused for a study of T cells in Graves' hyperthyroidism and ophthalmopathy.

Sequencing was performed on peripheral blood mononuclear cells (PBMCs), taken at new diagnosis, from a patient treated with antithyroid drugs. These receptors all stem from a young man with Graves disease.

This clonotype was observed many times. This chain links TRBV2 with TRBJ2-3; perhaps TRBD2 as D (7 bases). CDR3 length equals 12 residues. Germline V gene sequence: CDR1 SNHLY, CDR2 FYNNEI. V shed 7 bases and J shed 8 bases, with 13 bases lying between them. The CDR3 DNA is TGTGCCAGCACAGGGGAGCGGGGTACGCAGTATTTT. It yields the protein CASTGERGTQYF.

There are a few counts of this clonotype. The chain is built from TRBV19 and TRBJ2-1; 7 nucleotides match TRBD2. Trimming removed 7 bases from V and 4 bases from J; junction bases left unmatched: 10. This CDR3 is built from 15 residues. Looked up from germline, CDR1 is LNHDA and CDR2 is SQIVND (reference sequence). The CDR3 coding sequence is TGTGCCAGTACCGACGGGACTACCCAGTACAATGAGCAGTTCTTC. As protein: CASTDGTTQYNEQFF. The whole variable domain, filled in from reference TRBV19 and TRBJ2-1, reads DGGITQSPKYLFRKEGQNVTLSCEQNLNHDAMYWYRQDPGQGLRLIYYSQIVNDFQKGDIAEGYSVSREKKESFPLTVTSAQKNPTAFYLCASTDGTTQYNEQFFGPGTRLTVL.

This clonotype was counted between two and nine times. The V and J genes are TRBV11-1 and TRBJ2-1; 7 positions agree with TRBD2. CDR1 is SGHAT, CDR2 FQDESV, per germline (reference sequence). The CDR3 extends over 13 amino acids. V was clipped by 5 bases and J by 7 bases; unmatched bases: 5. The CDR3 here is CASSVLAKNEQFF. In DNA form, the CDR3 reads TGTGCCAGCAGCGTACTAGCGAAGAATGAGCAGTTCTTC.

This clonotype was seen at least ten times. The V call is TRBV11-3, the J call TRBJ2-3; a weak D match, TRBD1 (5 bases). Trimming removed 1 base from V and 10 bases from J, with 12 bases in between. Germline CDR1 SGHNT, CDR2 YENEEA. The CDR3 sequence is 13 residues long. This chain's CDR3 is CASSLGSTQAQYF. The CDR3 bases are TGTGCCAGCAGCTTAGGGTCGACACAGGCGCAGTATTTT.

This chain uses TRBV6-2 or TRBV6-3 with TRBJ2-4; 8 positions agree with TRBD1. Germline V gene data show CDR1 as MNHEY and CDR2 as SVGEGT. J was trimmed by 0 bases and V by 8 bases; bases with no gene match: 9. The length of the CDR3 is 16 residues. Written as DNA, the CDR3 is TGTGCCAGCGGCTGGGGACAGGACGTAGCCAAAAACATTCAGTACTTC. It translates to CASGWGQDVAKNIQYF.

The chain has TRBV28 and TRBJ2-1; 8 bases are a match to TRBD2. The CDR3 loop spans 14 amino acids. CDR1 is MDHEN and CDR2 is SYDVKM in the germline V gene. Trimming cost V 8 bases and J 5 bases; bases outside gene matches: 8. The CDR3, as DNA: TGTGCCAGCTCAACGGGAGGGCTGAACAATGAGCAGTTCTTC. The encoded protein is CASSTGGLNNEQFF.

There are a few counts of this clonotype. J is TRBJ2-7 and V is TRBV4-1; 13 positions agree with TRBD2. Germline assignment: CDR1 MGHRA and CDR2 YSYEKL. The CDR3 has 18 amino acids. V dropped 0 bases and J dropped 2; count of bases not matched to a gene: 7. DNA for the CDR3: TGCGCCAGCAGCCAAGAGGGTGGACTAGCGGGAGTGACCTACGAGCAGTACTTC. This translates into CASSQEGGLAGVTYEQYF.

This clonotype was seen ten or more times. V usage is TRBV2 and J usage is TRBJ2-5, with 8 bases matching TRBD2. This CDR3 has 14 amino acids. The V and J ends lost 1 base and 7 bases, in that order; junction bases with no gene match: 5. The germline V gene encodes CDR1 SNHLY and CDR2 FYNNEI. DNA for the CDR3: TGTGCCAGCAGTGAAGATAGCGGGACCGTGACCCAGTACTTC. Protein product: CASSEDSGTVTQYF.

This clonotype was detected many times. The chain carries TRBV7-2 and TRBJ1-2; D gene uncertain. Germline CDR1 is SGHTA and CDR2 is FQGNSA. The germline V and J ends were trimmed by 5 bases and 8 bases, with 15 bases remaining between them. The CDR3 totals 13 residues. CDR3 loop: CASSPSRVQGYTF. Written as DNA, the CDR3 is TGTGCCAGCAGCCCCAGCCGGGTGCAAGGCTACACCTTC.

This clonotype was seen a few times. The rearrangement joins TRBV27 to TRBJ2-2; D is ambiguous. CDR3 length: 14 residues. Germline V gene lookup returns CDR1 MNHEY and CDR2 SMNVEV (reference sequence). Trimming removed 6 bases from V and 1 base from J, with 9 bases in between. The CDR3, as DNA: TGTGCCAGCAGAAGGTCAGGGAACACCGGGGAGCTGTTTTTT. As protein: CASRRSGNTGELFF.

In this sample, this clonotype turned up a few times. Sequence at one end of the junction differs from germline and may be a read error. The chain combines TRBV2 with TRBJ2-1, with D perhaps being TRBD1 or TRBD2 (5 bases each). This CDR3 comprises 14 residues. The V gene's germline CDR1 is SNHLY and CDR2 FYNNEI. The CDR3 DNA reads TGTGCCAGCAGCGACCAGGGACGTTACAATGAGCAGTCCTTC. This gives the protein CASSDQGRYNEQSF. The whole variable domain, filled in from reference TRBV2 and TRBJ2-1, reads EPEVTQTPSHQVTQMGQEVILRCVPISNHLYFYWYRQILGQKVEFLVSFYNNEISEKSEIFDDQFSVERPDGSNFTLKIRSTKLEDSAMYFCASSDQGRYNEQSFGPGTRLTVL.

Details on this clonotype: A clone one base away is much larger, so this may be a read error. This chain links TRBV27 with TRBJ2-7; D perhaps matches TRBD2 (5 bases). Germline CDR1 is MNHEY and CDR2 is SMNVEV (reference sequence). There are 15 residues in the CDR3. The ends were cut back, 7 bases at V and 7 bases at J, with 23 bases in the middle. Here the CDR3 reads CASNGRPSSYNEQYF. CDR3 nucleotides: TGTGCCAGCAACGGCAGGCCTAGCTCCTACAATGAGCAGTACTTC.

This clonotype was detected a few times. The J gene is TRBJ1-1, the V gene TRBV19; 12 nucleotides match TRBD1. The CDR3 loop spans 14 amino acids. With V trimmed by 5 bases and J by 6 bases, 4 bases remained unmatched. Germline V gene data show CDR1 as LNHDA and CDR2 as SQIVND (reference sequence). The CDR3 is CASSVGQGAAEAFF. The CDR3 nucleotides read TGTGCCAGTAGTGTGGGACAGGGGGCGGCTGAAGCTTTCTTT.

This clonotype was observed a handful of times. The chain carries TRBV7-9 and TRBJ1-2, with a weak D call TRBD1 (6 bases). The CDR3 is made up of 12 amino acids. Trimming took off 2 bases at V and 14 bases at J, with 15 bases between the two ends. CDR1 and CDR2 from the germline V gene are SEHNR and FQNEAQ (reference sequence). The CDR3: CASSLMQGRETF. The CDR3 bases are TGTGCCAGCAGCTTAATGCAGGGGCGGGAGACCTTC.

In regard to this clonotype: A single base separates this from a much larger clone, so it may be a read error. The chain recombines TRBV6-1 with TRBJ2-7; TRBD2 matches at 12 bases. CDR1 and CDR2 from the germline V gene are MNHNS and SASEGT. With 6 bases clipped from V and 4 bases from J, the junction kept 4 bases outside the gene matches. This CDR3 has 14 amino acids. The CDR3 nucleotides read TGTGCCAGCAGAAGGACTAGCGGGAATTACGAGCAGTACTTC. Protein sequence: CASRRTSGNYEQYF.

The chain has TRBV6-2 or TRBV6-3 and TRBJ2-3; 8 positions match TRBD1. Looked up from germline, CDR1 is MNHEY and CDR2 is SVGEGT. The trim removed 5 bases at V and 1 base at J, leaving 5 bases unmatched. The CDR3 totals 15 residues. DNA of the CDR3: TGTGCCAGCAGTCTTCAGACAGGGGGCACAGATACGCAGTATTTT. Translation gives CASSLQTGGTDTQYF.

This clonotype was seen repeatedly, ten times or more. J is TRBJ2-3 and V is TRBV30; 7 bases agree with TRBD2. The CDR3 has 14 amino acids. The trim removed 3 bases at V and 2 bases at J, leaving 5 bases unmatched. Per the germline V gene, CDR1 is GTSNPN and CDR2 is SVGIG (reference sequence). The CDR3 loop reads CAWRWRENTDTQYF. The CDR3 coding sequence is TGTGCCTGGAGGTGGCGGGAGAACACAGATACGCAGTATTTT.

This clonotype was found a few times. The chain has TRBV30 and TRBJ2-1; D is unresolved. Germline V gene lookup returns CDR1 GTSNPN and CDR2 SVGIG (reference sequence). V was cut by 5 bases and J by 5 bases, with 7 bases left in between. This CDR3 is 11 amino acids long. The CDR3 region is CAWGWNNEQFF. The CDR3 DNA follows: TGTGCCTGGGGATGGAACAATGAGCAGTTCTTC.

The genes are TRBV10-1 and TRBJ2-2; D is undetermined. Looked up from germline, CDR1 is WNHNN and CDR2 is SYGVQD (reference sequence). CDR3 length equals 13 residues. V was clipped by 7 bases and J by 0 bases, with 6 bases between them. The CDR3 loop reads CASMNPNTGELFF. The CDR3 DNA sequence: TGCGCCAGCATGAACCCGAACACCGGGGAGCTGTTTTTT.

The V call is TRBV12-3 or TRBV12-4, the J call TRBJ2-5, with TRBD2 matching 8 bases. Trimming at V came to 6 bases and at J to 2 bases, leaving 14 bases not matched to a gene. The CDR3 sequence is 17 residues long. The CDR3 reads CASSPFEIAGLQETQYF. The CDR3 coding sequence is TGTGCCAGCAGCCCTTTCGAGATAGCGGGACTTCAAGAGACCCAGTACTTC.

The chain's CDR3 is CASSPRGTQETQYF. The CDR3, as DNA: TGCGCCAGCAGCCCACGCGGGACACAAGAGACCCAGTACTTC. The rearrangement links TRBV5-1 to TRBJ2-5; perhaps D is TRBD1 or TRBD2 (6 bases each). Trimming removed 4 bases at V and 2 bases at J, with 12 bases between. The CDR3 is 14 amino acids. Germline V lookup: CDR1 SGHRS, CDR2 YFSETQ.

This clonotype has a count of ten or more. This chain links TRBV30 with TRBJ2-3; 9 nucleotides line up with TRBD2. Germline-derived CDR1 and CDR2 are GTSNPN and SVGIG (reference sequence). The CDR3 sequence is 14 residues long. The J segment lost 5 bases and the V segment lost 1 base, leaving 4 bases of the junction unmatched. For the CDR3, the DNA is TGTGCCTGGAGTGCCCTAGCGGGACTAGATACGCAGTATTTT. The encoded protein is CAWSALAGLDTQYF. The variable domain in full, with the rest retrieved from reference TRBV30 and TRBJ2-3, is SQTIHQWPATLVQPVGSPLSLECTVEGTSNPNLYWYRQAAGRGLQLLFYSVGIGQISSEVPQNLSASRPQDRQFILSSKKLLLSDSGFYLCAWSALAGLDTQYFGPGTRLTVL.

CDR3 in amino acids: CASSSTFRTGLYTDTQYF. The CDR3 bases are TGCGCCAGCAGCTCTACCTTTAGGACAGGTCTGTACACAGATACGCAGTATTTT. V and J are TRBV5-1 and TRBJ2-3; TRBD1 matches at 7 bases. The CDR3 is made up of 18 amino acids. The V and J ends lost 3 bases and 2 bases, in that order; junction bases with no gene match: 15. In germline, CDR1 is SGHRS, CDR2 YFSETQ. The full variable domain, completed using reference TRBV5-1 and TRBJ2-3, is KAGVTQTPRYLIKTRGQQVTLSCSPISGHRSVSWYQQTPGQGLQFLFEYFSETQRNKGNFPGRFSGRQFSNSRSEMNVSTLELGDSALYLCASSSTFRTGLYTDTQYFGPGTRLTVL.

This clonotype showed up just once. The chain joins TRBV13 to TRBJ2-7, with 10 positions matching TRBD2. J lost 6 bases, V lost 7 bases, and 12 bases had no gene match. The germline CDR1 and CDR2 sequences are PRHDT and FYEKMQ (reference sequence). The CDR3 covers 15 residues. The CDR3 is CASTPRDSGRIEQYF. CDR3 coding DNA: TGTGCCAGCACCCCTAGGGATAGCGGGAGGATCGAGCAGTACTTC.

Remarks on this clonotype: This clone may be a read error of a much larger clone one base away. This chain connects TRBV6-1 to TRBJ1-1; a weak D match, TRBD1 (6 bases). V dropped 11 bases and J dropped 4 bases, with 20 bases sitting between them. Germline V gene data show CDR1 as MNHNS and CDR2 as SASEGT. This CDR3 is built from 14 residues. The CDR3 nucleotides are TGTGCCGGCAACTCCCCCAGGGGTCTCACTGAAGCTTTCTTT. It translates to CAGNSPRGLTEAFF.

This clonotype was seen more than once but under ten times. The CDR3 loop reads CASSEGQGVENYEQYF. CDR3 DNA: TGCGCCAGCAGCGAGGGACAGGGGGTCGAAAACTACGAGCAGTACTTC. V usage is TRBV4-1 and J usage is TRBJ2-7, with TRBD1 matching over 11 bases. Unmatched junction bases numbered 9, after V lost 5 bases and J lost 3 bases. The CDR3 loop spans 16 amino acids. The V gene's germline CDR1 is MGHRA and CDR2 YSYEKL.

This clonotype was counted many times. This rearrangement joins TRBV2 to TRBJ2-7; D is uncertain. The ends were cut back, 6 bases at V and 5 bases at J, with 23 bases in the middle. This CDR3 is 16 amino acids long. Germline assignment: CDR1 SNHLY and CDR2 FYNNEI. The CDR3 nucleotides are TGTGCCAGCAGCGGACCTCCCGGCTGGTTTTCGGACGAGCAGTACTTC. This sequence encodes CASSGPPGWFSDEQYF.

The table lists this clonotype with many counts. This chain joins TRBV11-3 and TRBJ2-3, with 7 bases identical to TRBD1. V lost 5 bases, J lost 1 base, and 9 bases stayed unmatched. CDR1 SGHNT and CDR2 YENEEA come from the germline V gene. The CDR3 length is 16 residues. CDR3 in DNA: TGTGCCAGCAGCATCGGGACAGCCCTTGGCACAGATACGCAGTATTTT. Amino acid sequence: CASSIGTALGTDTQYF.